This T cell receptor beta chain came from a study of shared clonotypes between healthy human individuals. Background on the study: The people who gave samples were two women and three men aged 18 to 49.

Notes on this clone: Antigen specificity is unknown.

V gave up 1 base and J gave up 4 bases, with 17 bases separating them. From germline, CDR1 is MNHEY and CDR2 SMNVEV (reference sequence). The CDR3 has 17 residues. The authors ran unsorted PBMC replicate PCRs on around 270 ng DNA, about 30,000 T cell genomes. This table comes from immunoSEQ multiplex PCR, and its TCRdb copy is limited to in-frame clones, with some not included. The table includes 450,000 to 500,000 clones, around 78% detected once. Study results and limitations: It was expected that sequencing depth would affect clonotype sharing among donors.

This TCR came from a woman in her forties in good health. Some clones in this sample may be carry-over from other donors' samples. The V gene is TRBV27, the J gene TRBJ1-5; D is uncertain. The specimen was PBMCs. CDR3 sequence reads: CASSLWPPQAVNQPQHF. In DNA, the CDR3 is TGTGCCAGCAGTTTATGGCCCCCCCAGGCGGTGAATCAGCCCCAGCATTTT.